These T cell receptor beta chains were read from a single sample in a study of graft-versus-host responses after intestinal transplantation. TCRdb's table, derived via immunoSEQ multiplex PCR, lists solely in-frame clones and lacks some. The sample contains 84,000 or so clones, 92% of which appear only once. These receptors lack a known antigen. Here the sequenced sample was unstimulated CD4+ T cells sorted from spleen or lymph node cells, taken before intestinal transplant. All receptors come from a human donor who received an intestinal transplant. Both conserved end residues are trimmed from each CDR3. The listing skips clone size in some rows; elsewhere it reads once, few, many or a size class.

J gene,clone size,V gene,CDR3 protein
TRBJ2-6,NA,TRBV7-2,ASSLVSRASGANVLT
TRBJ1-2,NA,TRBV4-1,ASSQQPSYGYT
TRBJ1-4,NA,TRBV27,ASSFSPTWGGEKLF
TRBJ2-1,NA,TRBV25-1,ASSRGAGYNEQF
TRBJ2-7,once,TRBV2,ASRQVFLRPYEQY
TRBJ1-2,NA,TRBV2,ASSEAVGQAYT
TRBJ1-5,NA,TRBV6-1,ASSANRAPNQPQH
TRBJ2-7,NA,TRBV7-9,ASSLGEASYEQY
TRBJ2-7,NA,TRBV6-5,ASSDSGTSGYEQY
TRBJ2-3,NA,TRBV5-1,ASSWGLASSTDTQY
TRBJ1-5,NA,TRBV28,ASCVQPNQPQH
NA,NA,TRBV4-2,ASSQGQTYEQY
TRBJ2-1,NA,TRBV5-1,ASRQNPQAGGPGNEQF
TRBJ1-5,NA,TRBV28,ASSFHRSNQPQH
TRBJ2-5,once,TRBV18,ASSLDRDRAGETQY
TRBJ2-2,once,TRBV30,AWSAGPPGRTGELF
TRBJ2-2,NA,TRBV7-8,ASSSLGQGAPGELF
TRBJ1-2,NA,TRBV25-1,ASSRTGSLYGYT
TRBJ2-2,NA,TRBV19,ASSIGQENTGELF
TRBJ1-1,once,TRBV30,AWDRGMNTEAF
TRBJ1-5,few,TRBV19,ASRDGGNQPQH
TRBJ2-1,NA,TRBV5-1,ASSWPSGTGYQEQF
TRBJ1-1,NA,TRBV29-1,SVANSEAF
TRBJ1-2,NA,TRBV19,ASSKQAPYGYT
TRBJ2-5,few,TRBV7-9,ASSPGQSWSY
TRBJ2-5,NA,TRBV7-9,ASSLGQGYGETQY
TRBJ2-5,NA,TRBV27,ASSLTGGLGETQY
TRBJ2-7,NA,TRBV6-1,ASSRLVSEQY
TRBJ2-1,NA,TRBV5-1,ASSWAIRLAGGSSYNEQF
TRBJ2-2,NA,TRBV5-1,ASSLREGTGELF
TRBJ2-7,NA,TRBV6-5,ASSYSGTDAYEQY
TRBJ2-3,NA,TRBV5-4,ASSGRAGYGTDTQY
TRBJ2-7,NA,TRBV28,ASVTRNPYEQY
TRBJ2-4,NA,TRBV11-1,ASSLGPGWGKNIQY
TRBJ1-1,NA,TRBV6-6,ASRSTANTEAF
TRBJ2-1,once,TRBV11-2,ASSLGGGRLNEQF
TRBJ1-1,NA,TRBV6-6,ASSVNTEAF
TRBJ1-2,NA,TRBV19,ASTLIEDGNYGYT
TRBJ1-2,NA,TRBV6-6,ASSFDSNYGYT
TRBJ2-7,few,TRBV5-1,ASSRSQGDPYEQY
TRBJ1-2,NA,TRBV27,ASSLKRGTDSSLYGYT
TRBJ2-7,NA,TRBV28,ASSPQGNEQY
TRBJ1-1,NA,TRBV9,ASSVAAVNTEAF
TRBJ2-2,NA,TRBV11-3,ASSSGRGNTGELF
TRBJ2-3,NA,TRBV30,AGIAGGPGTQY
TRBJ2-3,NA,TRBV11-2,ASSFGSQSSTDTQY
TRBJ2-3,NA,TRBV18,ASSPPVTSVSTDTQY
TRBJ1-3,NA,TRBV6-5,ASSWGDRASGNTIY
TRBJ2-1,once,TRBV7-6,ASSLGLVDEQF
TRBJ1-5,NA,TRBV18,ASSPRFQGSEGNQPQH
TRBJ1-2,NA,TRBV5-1,ASSLEGTNYGYT
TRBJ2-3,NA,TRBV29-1,SVAKTRGEGFTDTQY
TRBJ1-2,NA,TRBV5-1,ASSRGRQDYGYT
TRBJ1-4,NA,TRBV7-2,ASSLRQAQTLF
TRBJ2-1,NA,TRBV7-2,ASSRDLARTNDEQF
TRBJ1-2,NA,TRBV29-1,SVDSGDYGYT
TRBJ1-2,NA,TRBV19,ASSISGQGGGYT